The T cell receptor beta chain described here comes from a study of blood T cell repertoires in COVID-19. The data were produced by immunoSEQ multiplex PCR, yet TCRdb's version contains in-frame clones alone and is incomplete. Seen here are just under 55,000 clones, 90% observed once, and the top ten hold approximately 8%. Germline loops: CDR1 SNHLY, CDR2 FYNNEI. The CDR3 runs 13 residues. Between the trimmed V and J ends, which lost 4 bases and 1 base, there was a span of 7 bases. The V call is TRBV2, the J call TRBJ1-1; D is possibly TRBD1 (5 bases). The receptor was isolated from a woman in her thirties or forties with active COVID-19. Sequenced input: peripheral blood. The CDR3 sequence: CASSVGENTEAFF. CDR3 sequence (DNA): TGTGCCAGCAGTGTAGGGGAGAACACTGAAGCTTTCTTT.